Described below is a single T cell receptor beta chain sequence and its context. These data are taken from a study of breast tumors, draining lymph nodes, adjacent tissues. Trimming cost V 3 bases and J 8 bases, with 17 bases left between them. Germline CDR1 GTSNPN, CDR2 SVGIG (reference sequence). The CDR3 runs 14 residues. A single record per CDR3 protein comes from TCRdb applying MiXCR to the multiplex PCR reads. The sample shows more than 50,000 distinct CDR3 sequences, 57% of them seen only once. The sequencing sample was made of breast tumor tissue. The chain combines TRBV30 with TRBJ1-3, with a tentative D call TRBD1 (6 bases). The clonotype was recovered from a female donor with breast cancer. Some clones in this sample may be carry-over from other donors' samples. The CDR3 region is CAWRKDSYGYTIYF. CDR3 DNA: TGTGCCTGGAGAAAGGACAGCTATGGCTACACCATATATTTT.